One and the same sample provided the 22 T cell receptor beta chains below, sequenced in a study of blood T cells in healthy people across ages. Combining a sample-barcoded 5' primer with a J-beta primer mix, a second PCR ran for roughly 7 to 12 cycles. Each CDR3 protein is one row after TCRdb ran MiXCR on the 5' RACE reads. The sample lists 550,000 to 650,000 distinct CDR3 sequences, approximately 30% occurring once. The sequencing input was blood. These receptors were collected from a woman aged 80 or over in good health.

The V and J genes are TRBV6-5 and TRBJ2-1, with D perhaps assigned TRBD1 or TRBD2 (6 bases each). The end of the DNA aligns better with TRBJ2-7, so the J call may be wrong. Germline CDR1 reads MNHEY; CDR2 reads SVGAGI. The CDR3 totals 15 residues. The CDR3 sequence is CASSKGGRSYNEQYF. CDR3 DNA sequence: TGTGCCAGCAGTAAGGGGGGCAGGTCCTACAATGAGCAGTACTTC.

In DNA form, the CDR3 reads TGTGCCAGCAGCCAAGGGGCGGGGGTCAATGGCTACACCTTC. It encodes CASSQGAGVNGYTF. This chain connects TRBV3-1 to TRBJ1-2, with D perhaps matching TRBD1 (5 bases). Trimming removed 1 base from V and 6 bases from J, with 12 bases in between. The CDR3 contains 14 residues. The germline gives CDR1 LGHDT, CDR2 YNNKEL (reference sequence).

This clonotype was observed many times. This chain connects TRBV7-2 to TRBJ2-3; D may be TRBD1 (5 bases). The germline V gene encodes CDR1 SGHTA and CDR2 FQGNSA. This CDR3 has 15 amino acids. Trimming left V 4 bases short and J 2 bases short, with 13 bases between. The CDR3 region has the DNA TGTGCCAGCAGCTACCTGGGGCTTCCCACAGATACGCAGTATTTT. Its translation is CASSYLGLPTDTQYF. The full variable domain, completed using reference TRBV7-2 and TRBJ2-3, is GAGVSQSPSNKVTEKGKDVELRCDPISGHTALYWYRQSLGQGLEFLIYFQGNSAPDKSGLPSDRFSAERTGGSVSTLTIQRTQQEDSAVYLCASSYLGLPTDTQYFGPGTRLTVL.

This clonotype was recorded a few times. This rearrangement joins TRBV20-1 to TRBJ2-5; no firm D call. CDR3 length: 11 amino acids. From germline, CDR1 is DFQATT and CDR2 SNEGSKA (reference sequence). V was clipped by 1 base and J by 11 bases, with 11 bases between them. CDR3 nucleotide sequence: TGCAGTGCTAGAGTGATCAATGAGCAGTACTTC. Amino acid sequence: CSARVINEQYF.

This clonotype was detected only a few times. This chain links TRBV5-1 with TRBJ1-1, with D unresolved. The V gene's germline CDR1 is SGHRS and CDR2 YFSETQ. The CDR3 extends over 14 amino acids. Trimming removed 0 bases at V and 1 base at J, with 7 bases between. The CDR3 spells CASSLGLRNTEAFF. As DNA, the CDR3 is TGCGCCAGCAGCTTGGGGCTGCGGAACACTGAAGCTTTCTTT.

A few counts support this clonotype. The rearrangement links TRBV5-8 to TRBJ1-2, with TRBD1 as a possible D gene (6 bases). CDR3 length equals 14 residues. Germline-derived CDR1 and CDR2 are SGHTS and YDEGEE. V shed 4 bases and J shed 8 bases, with 18 bases lying between them. The CDR3 DNA reads TGTGCCAGCAGCCTAGCCAACAGGGAGAACGGCTACACCTTC. Translating it yields CASSLANRENGYTF.

This clonotype was found a few times. The chain has TRBV7-6 and TRBJ2-3; TRBD2 matches at 12 bases. Trimming cost V 4 bases and J 7 bases; bases outside gene matches: 9. Germline V CDR1 and CDR2: SGHVS, FNYEAQ. The CDR3 sequence is 16 residues long. The DNA of the CDR3 is TGTGCCAGCAGCTCGGGACTAGCGGGCCAAGGACATACGCAGTATTTT. Its protein is CASSSGLAGQGHTQYF.

Regarding this clonotype: This may stem from a read error, because a much larger clone lies one nucleotide away. The V and J genes are TRBV7-3 and TRBJ2-1; 7 bases are a match to TRBD2. Germline V CDR1 and CDR2: SGHTA, FQGTGA. The CDR3 is made up of 13 amino acids. Written as DNA, the CDR3 is TGTGCCGGCAGCGGGGTTGTGGATGGCGAGCAGTTCTTC. Its translation is CAGSGVVDGEQFF.

This clonotype was recorded at least ten times. V usage is TRBV15 and J usage is TRBJ2-7; TRBD2 is a possible D gene (6 bases). The CDR3 is made up of 13 amino acids. Germline CDR1 reads LNHNV; CDR2 reads YYDKDF (reference sequence). Trimming stripped 0 bases from V and 5 bases from J, with 8 bases between. The CDR3 sequence is CATSRDGGDEQYF. CDR3 sequence (DNA): TGTGCCACCAGCAGAGATGGAGGGGACGAGCAGTACTTC. Complete variable domain (other parts from reference TRBV15 and TRBJ2-7): DAMVIQNPRYQVTQFGKPVTLSCSQTLNHNVMYWYQQKSSQAPKLLFHYYDKDFNNEADTPDNFQSRRPNTSFCFLDIRSPGLGDTAMYLCATSRDGGDEQYFGPGTRLTVT.

The chain links TRBV5-1 to TRBJ1-4; no reliable D call. CDR1 SGHRS and CDR2 YFSETQ come from the germline V gene. This CDR3 is 13 amino acids long. V lost 2 bases and J lost 3, with 5 bases in between. The CDR3 reads CASSFGPNEKLFF. In DNA, the CDR3 is TGCGCCAGCAGCTTCGGACCTAATGAAAAACTGTTTTTT.

This clonotype was detected many times. The chain links TRBV9 to TRBJ1-4; 7 bases are a match to TRBD1. V shed 4 bases, J shed 6 bases, and the junction held 6 bases outside the gene matches. The germline CDR1 and CDR2 sequences are SGDLS and YYNGEE. The CDR3 runs 14 residues. The DNA for the CDR3 is TGTGCCAGCAGCACCCGGGACAGCTATGAAAAACTGTTTTTT. This gives the protein CASSTRDSYEKLFF.

The CDR3 DNA reads as TGCAGTGCTAGCCCCGGGGGGGTACAGATCAATGAGCAGTTCTTC. It translates to CSASPGGVQINEQFF. J is TRBJ2-1 and V is TRBV20-1, with 8 bases fitting TRBD2. The V gene end was trimmed by 3 bases and the J gene end by 6 bases; junction bases not matched to a gene: 10. Germline V gene lookup returns CDR1 DFQATT and CDR2 SNEGSKA (reference sequence). This CDR3 contains 15 residues.

This rearrangement joins TRBV30 to TRBJ2-7; the D gene is possibly TRBD2 (7 bases). Trimming pared 5 bases from V and 0 bases from J, leaving 17 bases between. This CDR3 region has 15 residues. CDR1 is GTSNPN and CDR2 is SVGIG in the germline V gene (reference sequence). CDR3 sequence: CAWGGPGGRSYEQYF. CDR3 nucleotides: TGTGCCTGGGGTGGCCCGGGGGGCCGCTCCTACGAGCAGTACTTC. Looking up the rest from reference TRBV30 and TRBJ2-7 gives the full variable domain: SQTIHQWPATLVQPVGSPLSLECTVEGTSNPNLYWYRQAAGRGLQLLFYSVGIGQISSEVPQNLSASRPQDRQFILSSKKLLLSDSGFYLCAWGGPGGRSYEQYFGPGTRLTVT.

On this clonotype: At one end, the junction sequence differs from germline, possibly due to a read error. The chain combines TRBV6-5 with TRBJ1-5; tentatively, D is TRBD1 (5 bases). CDR1 is MNHEY, CDR2 SVGAGI, per germline. This CDR3 contains 19 residues. CDR3 sequence reads: CASGYSINGARRSNQPQHF. CDR3 nucleotides: TGTGCCAGCGGTTACTCGATTAACGGGGCGCGGAGGAGCAATCAGCCCCAGCATTTT.

This clonotype appeared a few times. The rearrangement uses TRBV4-2 and TRBJ1-5; 7 nucleotides agree with TRBD1. The CDR3 spans 15 residues. J was trimmed by 2 bases and V by 2 bases; bases with no gene match: 3. CDR1 is LGHNA, CDR2 YNFKEQ, per germline. This chain's CDR3 is CASSQQDRGNQPQHF. In DNA form, the CDR3 reads TGTGCCAGCAGCCAACAAGACAGGGGCAATCAGCCCCAGCATTTT.

With regard to this clonotype: A much larger clone differs from this one at a single base, so this may be a read error. This chain connects TRBV20-1 to TRBJ1-2; no clear D gene. Germline loops: CDR1 DFQATT, CDR2 SNEGSKA (reference sequence). There are 13 residues in the CDR3. CDR3 in DNA: TGCAGCGCGAGGGAGGCTTCTAACCATGGCTACACCTTC. Amino acids: CSAREASNHGYTF.

In its sample, this clonotype was seen many times. The V and J genes are TRBV5-1 and TRBJ1-1, with 9 positions matching TRBD1. The V and J ends lost 7 bases and 11 bases, in that order; junction bases with no gene match: 15. This CDR3 comprises 14 residues. CDR1 is SGHRS and CDR2 is YFSETQ in the germline V gene. The CDR3 loop reads CASATFGRDRVAFF. The CDR3 DNA follows: TGCGCCAGCGCGACTTTCGGCCGGGACAGGGTTGCTTTCTTT.

V is TRBV5-1 and J is TRBJ2-1, with D maybe TRBD2 (6 bases). Looked up from germline, CDR1 is SGHRS and CDR2 is YFSETQ. The CDR3 is made up of 13 amino acids. Deletions cut 0 bases from V and 6 bases from J, with 7 bases between. For the CDR3, the DNA is TGCGCCAGCAGCTTGGATAGCGGCAATGAGCAGTTCTTC. It specifies CASSLDSGNEQFF. Full variable domain (remainder filled in from reference TRBV5-1 and TRBJ2-1): KAGVTQTPRYLIKTRGQQVTLSCSPISGHRSVSWYQQTPGQGLQFLFEYFSETQRNKGNFPGRFSGRQFSNSRSEMNVSTLELGDSALYLCASSLDSGNEQFFGPGTRLTVL.

The chain links TRBV7-2 to TRBJ1-6; 8 positions match TRBD1. Germline V lookup: CDR1 SGHTA, CDR2 FQGNSA. The CDR3 runs 15 residues. V gave up 1 base and J gave up 11 bases; unmatched junction bases: 7. CDR3 in amino acids: CASSLGGQGGTPLHF. CDR3 sequence (DNA): TGTGCCAGCAGCTTAGGCGGACAGGGTGGAACACCCCTCCACTTT.

The sample holds many counts of this clonotype. The V and J genes are TRBV10-3 and TRBJ2-1, with 9 bases that match TRBD2. The germline V gene encodes CDR1 ENHRY and CDR2 SYGVKD. The CDR3 consists of 14 residues. J lost 4 bases, V lost 9 bases, and 7 bases had no gene match. CDR3 residues: CAMGAAGGYNEQFF. In DNA form, the CDR3 reads TGTGCCATGGGGGCCGCGGGGGGGTACAATGAGCAGTTCTTC.

This clonotype was seen once. The V call is TRBV5-1, the J call TRBJ2-1, with 8 bases matching TRBD2. Germline CDR1 reads SGHRS; CDR2 reads YFSETQ. After removal of 4 bases from V and 3 bases from J, the junction contained 6 bases not matched to a gene. The CDR3 consists of 15 residues. The DNA of the CDR3 is TGCGCCAGCAGCCGACTAGCGACTGACTACAATGAGCAGTTCTTC. This encodes CASSRLATDYNEQFF.

This clonotype occurred many times. This sequence joins TRBV9 and TRBJ2-7; weak D call: TRBD1 (6 bases). The CDR3 is 16 residues long. Trimming removed 3 bases from V and 2 bases from J, with 18 bases in between. Per germline, CDR1 SGDLS and CDR2 YYNGEE. The CDR3: CASSEGWGRGTYEQYF. The CDR3 DNA follows: TGTGCCAGCAGCGAGGGATGGGGCAGGGGAACCTACGAGCAGTACTTC.